This TCR beta chain was profiled in a study of shared clonotypes between healthy human individuals. Background on the study: The people who gave samples were two women and a few men aged 18 to 49. Findings of the study overall: Compared with clonotypes that all four donors shared, non-shared clonotypes had lower generation probabilities.

Genomic DNA per cell subset filled all wells of several immunoSEQ plates. The repertoire was sequenced with immunoSEQ multiplex PCR; TCRdb's copy has only in-frame clones and lacks some. This table holds 1 million to 1.2 million clones, approximately 77% found once. This clone was seen repeatedly, ten times or more. The antigen is not known. The germline V gene encodes CDR1 SNHLY and CDR2 FYNNEI. The CDR3 covers 14 residues. V lost 9 bases and J lost 4, with 16 bases in between. This clonotype was obtained from a man aged 18 to 30 in good health. Some clones in this sample may be carry-over from other donors' samples. The chain links TRBV2 to TRBJ2-1; the D call may be TRBD1 or TRBD2 (5 bases each). The sample was memory CD4+ T cells from PBMCs. Subset meaning: CD45RA-negative fraction. The CDR3 sequence is CASIEWGSYNEQFF. The DNA of the CDR3 is TGTGCCAGTATAGAGTGGGGGTCATACAATGAGCAGTTCTTC. Looking up the rest from reference TRBV2 and TRBJ2-1 gives the full variable domain: EPEVTQTPSHQVTQMGQEVILRCVPISNHLYFYWYRQILGQKVEFLVSFYNNEISEKSEIFDDQFSVERPDGSNFTLKIRSTKLEDSAMYFCASIEWGSYNEQFFGPGTRLTVL.